This is a list of T cell receptor beta chains from one sample in a study of T cell responses to AZD1222 COVID-19 vaccine. Measured with immunoSEQ multiplex PCR; TCRdb has only the in-frame clones, and not every one. Of around 170,000 clones listed, under 95% are singletons. Here the sequenced sample was peripheral blood, taken on day 0 of AZD1222 vaccination. Receptor source: an adult in good health. Each CDR3 is given with its conserved first and last residue. Each record gives: V gene, D gene, J gene, CDR3 protein. D genes are given only for firm matches.

TRBV12-5	NA	TRBJ2-1	CASASPPRNEQFF
TRBV18	NA	TRBJ2-1	CASSRARDEQFF
TRBV4-1	NA	TRBJ2-7	CASSQQGGWEGTPYEQYF
TRBV5-4	NA	TRBJ2-1	CASSFSGSYNEQFF
TRBV19	NA	TRBJ2-1	CASSIGGAAGLYNEQFF
TRBV5-4	TRBD1	TRBJ2-7	CASSQRTGPKSYEQYF
TRBV10-1	TRBD2	TRBJ2-3	CASSEFSGSTDTQYF
TRBV15	NA	TRBJ1-5	CATSRIRDGNQPQHF
TRBV6-5	NA	TRBJ2-5	CASSYPGVGKETQYF
TRBV5-6	TRBD1	TRBJ1-2	CASSYGQGVGYTF
TRBV6-5	NA	TRBJ2-7	CASSPREAARYEQYF
TRBV5-1	NA	TRBJ1-2	CASSNRSPYGYTF
TRBV2	NA	TRBJ2-7	CASQIRAPYEQYF
TRBV7-3	NA	TRBJ2-1	CASSLQQGPVGEQFF
TRBV2	NA	TRBJ1-6	CASSEVPGLGSPLHF
TRBV5-6	NA	TRBJ2-5	CASSLEETQYF
TRBV29-1	TRBD2	TRBJ2-3	CSTWLHGGTSTDTQYF
TRBV12-3/TRBV12-4	NA	TRBJ1-4	CTSSLGSYEKLFF
TRBV9	NA	TRBJ1-2	CASGHSYGYTF
TRBV19	TRBD1	TRBJ1-5	CASSTGQFSNQPQHF
TRBV4-1	NA	TRBJ1-5	CASSRGERWPQHF
TRBV28	TRBD2	TRBJ2-1	CASSGLAVPYNEQFF
TRBV7-9	NA	TRBJ1-2	CASTRTVTDYGYTF
TRBV7-8	NA	TRBJ2-3	CASSLWGKTSISDTQYF
TRBV4-1	TRBD2	TRBJ2-3	CASSLSGISTDTQYF
TRBV6-2/TRBV6-3	NA	TRBJ2-7	CASSWEYEQYF
TRBV12-3/TRBV12-4	TRBD1	TRBJ1-2	CASSQQGNYGYTF
TRBV28	TRBD2	TRBJ2-1	CASSFLAGEGEQFF
TRBV11-2	TRBD2	TRBJ2-1	CASSLVLAGSSYNEQFF
TRBV11-2	NA	TRBJ1-5	CASSQWVDGNQPQHF
TRBV24-1	NA	TRBJ1-1	CATREGNTEAFF
TRBV10-3	NA	TRBJ2-7	CAISELLASSNYEQYF
TRBV15	TRBD1	TRBJ2-7	CATSKSRGLSYEQYF
TRBV5-6	NA	TRBJ2-1	CASSKGDLSYNEQFF
TRBV3-1/TRBV3-2	NA	TRBJ2-5	CASSHRGETQYF
TRBV7-3	TRBD2	TRBJ2-1	CASSLAGEYNEQFF
TRBV5-1	TRBD1	TRBJ1-1	CASSTGQEQNTEAFF
TRBV7-2	TRBD2	TRBJ2-7	CASSASGGEQYF
TRBV7-2	NA	TRBJ1-2	CASSLGGGASINYGYTF
TRBV7-2	NA	TRBJ2-7	CASSSDLPGEQYF
TRBV27	NA	TRBJ1-4	CASTAAWGRDEKLFF
TRBV28	NA	TRBJ2-6	CASRPLGWGANVLTF
TRBV28	TRBD1	TRBJ2-7	CASSPRTGGSYEQYF
TRBV11-2	NA	TRBJ1-6	CASSLFSGNSPLHF
TRBV19	NA	TRBJ1-5	CASSPRLSNQPQHF
TRBV21-1	NA	TRBJ1-2	CATQGPYGYTF
TRBV11-3	TRBD2	TRBJ2-1	CASSPPTSGRRGDEQFF